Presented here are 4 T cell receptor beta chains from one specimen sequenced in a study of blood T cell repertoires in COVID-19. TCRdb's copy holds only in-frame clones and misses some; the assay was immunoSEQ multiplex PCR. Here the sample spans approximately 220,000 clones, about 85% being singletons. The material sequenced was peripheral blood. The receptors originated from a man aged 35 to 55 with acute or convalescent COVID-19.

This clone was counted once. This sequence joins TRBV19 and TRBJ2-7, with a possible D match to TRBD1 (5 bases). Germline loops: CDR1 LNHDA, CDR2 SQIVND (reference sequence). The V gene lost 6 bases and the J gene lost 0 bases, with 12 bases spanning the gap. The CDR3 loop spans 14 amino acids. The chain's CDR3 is CASRSVRDSYEQYF. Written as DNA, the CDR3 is TGTGCCAGTAGGAGCGTCAGGGACTCCTACGAGCAGTACTTC. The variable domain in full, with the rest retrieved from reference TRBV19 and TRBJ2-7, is DGGITQSPKYLFRKEGQNVTLSCEQNLNHDAMYWYRQDPGQGLRLIYYSQIVNDFQKGDIAEGYSVSREKKESFPLTVTSAQKNPTAFYLCASRSVRDSYEQYFGPGTRLTVT.

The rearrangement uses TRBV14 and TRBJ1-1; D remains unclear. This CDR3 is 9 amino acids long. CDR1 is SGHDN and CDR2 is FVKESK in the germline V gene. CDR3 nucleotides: TGTGGGTCCAGGATTGAAGCTTTCTTT. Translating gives CGSRIEAFF. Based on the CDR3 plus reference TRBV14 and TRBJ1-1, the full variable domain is EAGVTQFPSHSVIEKGQTVTLRCDPISGHDNLYWYRRVMGKEIKFLLHFVKESKQDESGMPNNRFLAERTGGTYSTLKVQPAELEDSGVYFCGSRIEAFFGQGTRLTVV.

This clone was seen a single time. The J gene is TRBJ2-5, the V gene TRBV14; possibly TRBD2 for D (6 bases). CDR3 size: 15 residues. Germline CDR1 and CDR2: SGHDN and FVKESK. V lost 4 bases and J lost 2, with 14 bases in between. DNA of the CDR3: TGTGCCAGCAGCCCCACCTGGGAGGAACAAGAGACCCAGTACTTC. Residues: CASSPTWEEQETQYF.

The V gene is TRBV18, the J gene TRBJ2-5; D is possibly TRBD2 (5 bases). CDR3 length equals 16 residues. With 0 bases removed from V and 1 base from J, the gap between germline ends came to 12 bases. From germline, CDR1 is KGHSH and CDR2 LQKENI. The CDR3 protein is CASSPPSRVFQETQYF. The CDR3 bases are TGTGCCAGCTCACCACCGTCGAGGGTGTTCCAAGAGACCCAGTACTTC.